This T cell receptor (beta chain) was identified during a study of TIL therapy for anti-PD-1-resistant metastatic lung cancer. About the research overall: Progressing patients received lymphodepletion, expanded TIL infusion and IL-2. Patients had a median age of approximately 56 years (range about 35-80). Most patients had lung adenocarcinoma; several tumors were EGFR-mutant, two ALK-rearranged; half smoked currently or formerly.

This was the immunoSEQ v3 assay. The table came from immunoSEQ multiplex PCR; TCRdb's copy has only in-frame clones and leaves some out. The table records under 60,000 clones, roughly 85% of them present only once. Time point in this sample: pre-treatment sample, taken before nivolumab and TIL therapy. Sequencing used blood, obtained at baseline. The TCR originated in a person between 25 and 80 years old with non-small cell lung cancer.

Here the CDR3 DNA reads TGTGCCAGCAGCCAAGATCGGCTAGCGGGGACGTTCCAAGAGACCCAGTACTTC. Its translation: CASSQDRLAGTFQETQYF. The chain uses TRBV3-1 (or the pseudogene TRBV3-2) and TRBJ2-5; 9 bases align to TRBD2. The germline gives CDR1 LGHDT, CDR2 YNNKEL (reference sequence). This CDR3 region has 18 residues. V gave up 0 bases and J gave up 1 base; unmatched junction bases: 9.